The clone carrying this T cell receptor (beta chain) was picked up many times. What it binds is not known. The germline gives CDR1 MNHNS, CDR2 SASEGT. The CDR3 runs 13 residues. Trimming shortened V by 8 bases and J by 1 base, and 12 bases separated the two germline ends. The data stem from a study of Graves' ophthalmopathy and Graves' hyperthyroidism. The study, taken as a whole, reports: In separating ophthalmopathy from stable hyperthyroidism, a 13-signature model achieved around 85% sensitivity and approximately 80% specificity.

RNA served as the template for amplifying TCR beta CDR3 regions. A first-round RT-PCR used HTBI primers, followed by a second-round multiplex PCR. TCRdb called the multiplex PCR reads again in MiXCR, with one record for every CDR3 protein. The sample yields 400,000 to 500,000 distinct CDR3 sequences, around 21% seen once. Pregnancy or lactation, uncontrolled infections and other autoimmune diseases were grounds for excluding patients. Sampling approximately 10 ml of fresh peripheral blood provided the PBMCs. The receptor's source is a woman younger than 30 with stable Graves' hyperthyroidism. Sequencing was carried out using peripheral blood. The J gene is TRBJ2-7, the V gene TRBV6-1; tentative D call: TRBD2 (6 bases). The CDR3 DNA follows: TGTGCCAGCGCGAAAAGCGGGTCCTACGAGCAGTACTTC. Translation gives CASAKSGSYEQYF.